This T cell receptor (beta chain) originates from a study of cytomegalovirus exposure and HLA in healthy donors. Findings and limits, study-wide: Among TCR beta chains, those listed as cytomegalovirus-associated numbered about 160.

A note on this clone: What it recognizes is unknown.

The CDR3 has 14 residues. CDR1 is SGHTA, CDR2 FQGNSA, per germline. V shed 5 bases and J shed 1 base, with 8 bases lying between them. PCR involved 60 Vbeta and 13 Jbeta primers. Some clones are missing from TCRdb's copy, which holds only in-frame ones; the method was immunoSEQ multiplex PCR. In the table there are nearly 110,000 clones, roughly 71% of which are singletons. The rearrangement uses TRBV7-2 and TRBJ2-2; D not certain. Sequencing was done on a sample of PBMCs. The clonotype originates from a male donor in good health and CMV-seropositive. CDR3: CASSANRNTGELFF. The CDR3 DNA reads TGTGCCAGCAGCGCCAACAGGAACACCGGGGAGCTGTTTTTT.